This T cell receptor (beta chain) is drawn from a study of blood T cell repertoires in COVID-19. On the study more broadly: COVID-19 samples from acute and convalescent phases originated in the United States, Italy and Spain. T cells, B-cell-depleted T cells, or PBMCs provided the cDNA or gDNA that served as material.

Germline V CDR1 and CDR2: LGHDT, YNNKEL (reference sequence). The CDR3 totals 13 residues. The ends were cut back, 6 bases at V and 8 bases at J, with 16 bases in the middle. Per the study methods: Estimated nucleated cell counts came from reference gene primer amplification. Sequencing was performed with immunoSEQ multiplex PCR; in TCRdb, only in-frame clones are kept and a portion is missing. V, J and clone size derive from that table, while D and trimming were established from the DNA sequence. Among approximately 90,000 clones, less than 95% were seen once, and the ten largest hold about 1.7%. This TCR was sampled from a man in his 60s with acute or convalescent COVID-19. Sequenced: peripheral blood. The chain joins TRBV3-1 (or the pseudogene TRBV3-2) to TRBJ1-2, with D perhaps matching TRBD1 (6 bases). Here the CDR3 DNA reads TGTGCCAGCAGTCCGACAGGTCGGGTAGGCTACACCTTC. Translation: CASSPTGRVGYTF.